This paragraph covers one T cell receptor beta chain sequence. Its antigen is not identified. No DNA is shown, since the ends of the CDR3 on it are uncertain; the CDR3 is the one TCRdb lists. Counting both end residues, the CDR3 totals 12 amino acids. Germline lookup yields CDR1 SQVTM and CDR2 ANQGSEA. Method: immunoSEQ multiplex PCR; TCRdb's copy keeps in-frame clones and lacks some. The sample has about 100,000 clones; 88% are singletons. The sample belongs to a study of identifying expanded T cells in peripheral blood. Study results and limitations: Variance in clone template counts between approximately 2-week samples significantly increased with total template count across all healthy donors. Over around two and four weeks, about 15 and 19 clones changed, versus approximately 1.2 between replicates.

Sequencing was done on a sample of blood. The origin of this receptor is a person aged 18 to 75 in good health. The chain carries TRBV29-1 and TRBJ2-1; the D call TRBD2 from the table was never checked on the DNA. This chain's CDR3 is CSVVAGGTFEFF.